This TCR beta chain was retrieved from a study of sequential checkpoint blockade in melanoma. Across the whole study: Patients were randomized 1:1 to nivolumab-then-ipilimumab or ipilimumab-then-nivolumab first-line. After both sequences, patients received maintenance nivolumab.

Trimming took 3 bases from V and 5 from J, leaving 17 bases between them. CDR3 length: 15 amino acids. Germline CDR1 is SEHNR and CDR2 is FQNEAQ (reference sequence). The treatment here: randomized to nivolumab then ipilimumab (arm A) or the reverse (arm B). Measured with immunoSEQ multiplex PCR; TCRdb has only the in-frame clones, and not every one. The sample holds about 20,000 clones, roughly 82% seen once. This rearrangement joins TRBV7-9 to TRBJ2-7, with unresolved D. This receptor was obtained from a human donor with melanoma. The specimen comprised CD8+ T cells sorted from blood (inferred from file names), sampled from a patient given nivolumab and ipilimumab in sequence. Written as DNA, the CDR3 is TGTGCCAGCAGCTTTAGCTTCCGGGTTTCCGACGAGCAGTACTTC. Its translation is CASSFSFRVSDEQYF.